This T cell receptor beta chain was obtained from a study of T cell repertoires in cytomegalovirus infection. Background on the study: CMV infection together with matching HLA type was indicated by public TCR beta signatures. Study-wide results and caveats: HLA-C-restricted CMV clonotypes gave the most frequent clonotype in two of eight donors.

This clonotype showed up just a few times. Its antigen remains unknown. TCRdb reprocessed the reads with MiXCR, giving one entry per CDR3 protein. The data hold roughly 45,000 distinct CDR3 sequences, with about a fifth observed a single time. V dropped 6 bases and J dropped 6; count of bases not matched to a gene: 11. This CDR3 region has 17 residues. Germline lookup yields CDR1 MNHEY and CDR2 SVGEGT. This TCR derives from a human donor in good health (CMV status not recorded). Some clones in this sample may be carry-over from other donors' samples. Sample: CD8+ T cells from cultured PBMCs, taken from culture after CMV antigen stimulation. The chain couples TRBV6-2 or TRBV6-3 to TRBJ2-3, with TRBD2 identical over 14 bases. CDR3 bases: TGTGCCAGCAGCCAAGGACTAGCGGGAGGTCCATGGGATACGCAGTATTTT. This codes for CASSQGLAGGPWDTQYF.